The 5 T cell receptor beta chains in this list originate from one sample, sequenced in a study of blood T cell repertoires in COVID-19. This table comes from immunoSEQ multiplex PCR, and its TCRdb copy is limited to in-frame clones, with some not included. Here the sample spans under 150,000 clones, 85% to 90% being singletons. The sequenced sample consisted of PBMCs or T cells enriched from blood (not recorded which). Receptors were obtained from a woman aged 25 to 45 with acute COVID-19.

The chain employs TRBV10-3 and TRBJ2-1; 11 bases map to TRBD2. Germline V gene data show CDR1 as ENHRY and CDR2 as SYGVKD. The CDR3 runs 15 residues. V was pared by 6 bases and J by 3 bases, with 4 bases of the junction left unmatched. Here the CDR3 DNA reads TGTGCCATCAGAATAGCGGGAGGGTTCTACAATGAGCAGTTCTTC. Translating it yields CAIRIAGGFYNEQFF.

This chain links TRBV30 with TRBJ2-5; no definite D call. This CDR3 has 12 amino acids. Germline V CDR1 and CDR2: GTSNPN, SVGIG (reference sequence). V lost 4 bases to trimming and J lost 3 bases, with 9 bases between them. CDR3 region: CAWTPLEETQYF. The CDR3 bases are TGTGCCTGGACTCCCCTAGAAGAGACCCAGTACTTC.

The CDR3 nucleotides are TGCGCCAGCAGCGAGGTCGGTGGGGAGCTGTTTTTT. This gives the protein CASSEVGGELFF. This rearrangement joins TRBV5-1 to TRBJ2-2; no clear D. Germline CDR1 reads SGHRS; CDR2 reads YFSETQ. This CDR3 region has 12 residues. Between the trimmed V and J ends, which lost 4 bases and 8 bases, there was a span of 9 bases.

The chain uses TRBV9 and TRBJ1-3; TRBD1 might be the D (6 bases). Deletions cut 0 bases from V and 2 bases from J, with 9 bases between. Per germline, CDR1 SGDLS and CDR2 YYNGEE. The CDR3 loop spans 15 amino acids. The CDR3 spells CASSVEGQAGNTIYF. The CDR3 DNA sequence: TGTGCCAGCAGCGTAGAGGGACAAGCTGGAAACACCATATATTTT.

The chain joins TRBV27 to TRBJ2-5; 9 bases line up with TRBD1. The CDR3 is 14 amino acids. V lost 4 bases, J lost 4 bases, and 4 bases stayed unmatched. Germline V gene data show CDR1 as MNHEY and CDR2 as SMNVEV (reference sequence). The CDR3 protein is CASSYRQGGETQYF. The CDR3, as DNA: TGTGCCAGCAGTTACAGACAGGGGGGAGAGACCCAGTACTTC.